These T cell receptor beta chains were read from a single sample in a study of T cells after yellow fever vaccination. TCRdb independently ran MiXCR on the 5' RACE reads; one entry per CDR3 protein. Of roughly 310,000 distinct CDR3 sequences in the sample, roughly 9.4% were seen once. The input for sequencing was PBMCs, taken on the day of the first yellow fever vaccination. The receptors were gathered from a man between 18 and 35 years old who received the YFV17D yellow fever vaccine. Each CDR3 is given without its conserved first and last residue. The D gene is left open where the match is weak.

>-|TRBV5-1|TRBJ2-7
ASSSTYEQY
>-|TRBV20-1|TRBJ2-2
SARGYSTNTGELF
>TRBD2|TRBV7-9|TRBJ2-7
ASSVGGASYEQY
>-|TRBV7-2|TRBJ2-5
ASSLYVDYQETQY
>-|TRBV15|TRBJ2-3
ATSGQSHGPDTQY
>-|TRBV7-9|TRBJ2-7
ASSLAVQDYEQY
>TRBD1|TRBV20-1|TRBJ1-3
SAPYTGQGFHSGNTIY
>-|TRBV2|TRBJ2-2
ASSDAPGKGTGELF
>TRBD1|TRBV5-1|TRBJ2-1
ASSSEAMGQGNNEQF
>TRBD1|TRBV4-1|TRBJ2-2
ASGGQVNTGELF
>-|TRBV19|TRBJ2-3
ASLLTDTQY
>-|TRBV5-1|TRBJ1-1
ASSLDAVGSTEAF
>-|TRBV6-5|TRBJ2-3
ASSSRGAADTQY
>-|TRBV5-5|TRBJ1-4
ASSGRGGSVNEKLF
>-|TRBV7-2|TRBJ2-6
ASSTQAAGANVLT
>-|TRBV21-1|TRBJ2-7
ASSPQARGTGGHEQY
>TRBD2|TRBV4-1|TRBJ2-4
ASSLFPGLAEIVAKNIQY
>-|TRBV28|TRBJ1-6
ATVRSSYNSPLH
>-|TRBV20-1|TRBJ1-2
SARVGRGYT
>TRBD2|TRBV5-1|TRBJ2-1
ASSSQGSGVDEQF
>TRBD1|TRBV12-3/TRBV12-4|TRBJ1-2
ASSHGQGSNYGYT
>-|TRBV9|TRBJ1-1
ASSAPEGHTEAF
>-|TRBV10-3|TRBJ2-3
AIRGSRTASTDTQY
>-|TRBV29-1|TRBJ1-2
SVEVQGGHGYT
>TRBD1|TRBV7-2|TRBJ1-1
ASSLATGATGEAF
>TRBD2|TRBV25-1|TRBJ2-1
ASSKGWELAGPNEQF
>-|TRBV7-2|TRBJ1-2
ASSLGLGGIYGYT
>-|TRBV30|TRBJ1-1
AWSDLQPNTEAF
>TRBD1|TRBV10-3|TRBJ2-2
AISGTGSDTGELF
>TRBD1|TRBV4-1|TRBJ1-1
ASSGTGGLEAF
>-|TRBV27|TRBJ2-2
ASHLGASGNTGELF
>TRBD1|TRBV4-3|TRBJ2-5
ADLTNRGGETQY
>TRBD1|TRBV6-5|TRBJ2-1
ASSYSGQRYNEQF
>-|TRBV7-2|TRBJ1-5
ASSLGDEAQH
>-|TRBV5-1|TRBJ2-3
ASSFLAPRRTDTQY
>-|TRBV20-1|TRBJ2-1
SATRTRELYNEQF
>-|TRBV20-1|TRBJ1-4
SARDPERDEKLF
>-|TRBV20-1|TRBJ1-2
SATENTATIYGYT
>-|TRBV25-1|TRBJ2-7
ASSGGRLAYEQY
>-|TRBV7-2|TRBJ1-6
ASSPSYNSPLH
>TRBD2|TRBV6-1|TRBJ2-3
ASSVPSGGADTQY
>-|TRBV5-8|TRBJ1-2
ASSLASAYGYT
>-|TRBV2|TRBJ2-3
ASSPDRSRADTQY
>-|TRBV9|TRBJ1-2
ASSADSSVNYGYT
>TRBD2|TRBV4-1|TRBJ2-3
ASSQEARLAGGGTDTQY
>TRBD2|TRBV24-1|TRBJ2-1
ATSDFARGGYNEQF
>-|TRBV3-1|TRBJ2-5
ASSQDSPRGGLEQETQY
>TRBD1|TRBV7-2|TRBJ1-6
ASSPRTGDSPLH
>-|TRBV6-1|TRBJ1-5
ASSPSLGGNQPQH
>TRBD1|TRBV28|TRBJ1-5
ASTEGGLIQPQH
>-|TRBV12-3/TRBV12-4|TRBJ1-1
ASSPPAVNTEAF